This TCR beta chain was identified in a study of cytomegalovirus exposure and HLA in healthy donors. The study, taken as a whole, reports: Sequences of the TCR beta chain were said to predict the HLA-A and HLA-B alleles of most subjects accurately.

This CDR3 contains 14 residues. V shed 0 bases and J shed 7 bases, with 13 bases lying between them. Germline CDR1 is SGDLS and CDR2 is YYNGEE. Amplification used 60 Vbeta primers and 13 Jbeta primers. TCRdb keeps only in-frame clones here, not all; method: immunoSEQ multiplex PCR. This sample has around 160,000 clones, with 77% found just once. This clone has just one count. Its antigen is currently unknown. The chain couples TRBV9 to TRBJ2-5; maybe TRBD2 (5 bases). Material: PBMCs. The TCR comes from a man aged 45 to 65 in good health and CMV-seropositive. CDR3: CASSVASLVGTQYF. The CDR3 DNA reads TGTGCCAGCAGCGTAGCTTCACTAGTTGGGACCCAGTACTTC.